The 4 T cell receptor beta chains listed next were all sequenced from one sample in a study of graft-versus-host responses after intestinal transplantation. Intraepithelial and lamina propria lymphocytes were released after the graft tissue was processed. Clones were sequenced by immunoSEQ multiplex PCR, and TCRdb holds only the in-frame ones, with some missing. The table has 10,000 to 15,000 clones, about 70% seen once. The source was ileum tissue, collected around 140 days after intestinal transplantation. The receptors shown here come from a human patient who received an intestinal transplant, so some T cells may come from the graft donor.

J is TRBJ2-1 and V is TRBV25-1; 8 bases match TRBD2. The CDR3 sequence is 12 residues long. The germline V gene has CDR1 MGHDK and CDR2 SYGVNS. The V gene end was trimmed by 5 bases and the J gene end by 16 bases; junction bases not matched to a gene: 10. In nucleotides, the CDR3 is TGTGCCAGCAGTACCATCACCGGGGGGGACTTCTTC. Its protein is CASSTITGGDFF.

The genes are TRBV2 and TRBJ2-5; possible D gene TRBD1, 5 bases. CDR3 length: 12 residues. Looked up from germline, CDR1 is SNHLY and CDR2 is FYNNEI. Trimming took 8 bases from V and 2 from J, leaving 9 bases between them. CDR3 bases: TGTGCCAGCGGACACTCACAAGAGACCCAGTACTTC. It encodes CASGHSQETQYF.

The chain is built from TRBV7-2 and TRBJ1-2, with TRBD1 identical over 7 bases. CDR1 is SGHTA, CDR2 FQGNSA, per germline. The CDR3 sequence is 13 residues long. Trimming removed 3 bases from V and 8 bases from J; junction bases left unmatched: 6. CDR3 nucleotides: TGTGCCAGCAGCTTTCGGGACAGATCCGGCTACACCTTC. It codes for CASSFRDRSGYTF.

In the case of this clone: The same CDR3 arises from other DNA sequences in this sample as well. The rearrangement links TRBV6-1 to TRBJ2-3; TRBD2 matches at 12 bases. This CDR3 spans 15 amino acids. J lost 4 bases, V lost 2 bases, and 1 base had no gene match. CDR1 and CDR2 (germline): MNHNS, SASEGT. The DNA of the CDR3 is TGTGCCAGCAGTGAACTAGCGGGAGGGCCAGATACGCAGTATTTT. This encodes CASSELAGGPDTQYF.